These 23 T cell receptor beta chains came from one sample sequenced in a study of T cell responses to AZD1222 COVID-19 vaccine. Clones were sequenced by immunoSEQ multiplex PCR, and TCRdb holds only the in-frame ones, with some missing. The data hold 100,000 to 150,000 clones, with over 75% observed a single time. The specimen was peripheral blood, collected on day 0 of AZD1222 vaccination. The receptors originated from an adult in good health.

The chain recombines TRBV7-2 with TRBJ2-7, with TRBD1 identical over 7 bases. The CDR3 is made up of 14 amino acids. The germline CDR1 and CDR2 sequences are SGHTA and FQGNSA. J gave up 2 bases and V 5 bases, and 6 bases lay outside the gene matches. CDR3 residues: CASSPMTGPYEQYF. In nucleotides, the CDR3 is TGTGCCAGCAGCCCGATGACAGGGCCCTACGAGCAGTACTTC.

The chain carries TRBV5-1 and TRBJ2-2; D may be TRBD1 (6 bases). This CDR3 has 15 amino acids. V lost 0 bases and J 0 bases, leaving 6 bases between the germline ends. The germline CDR1 and CDR2 sequences are SGHRS and YFSETQ. The CDR3 reads CASSLGTANTGELFF. Here the CDR3 DNA reads TGCGCCAGCAGCTTGGGGACAGCGAACACCGGGGAGCTGTTTTTT.

The CDR3 loop reads CASGLLTTGELFF. Here the CDR3 DNA reads TGTGCTAGTGGTTTGTTGACCACCGGGGAGCTGTTTTTT. This chain uses TRBV12-5 with TRBJ2-2, with D unclear. V was clipped by 2 bases and J by 4 bases, with 5 bases between them. CDR3 length: 13 amino acids. Germline V lookup: CDR1 LGHNT, CDR2 FRNRAP.

V gene TRBV3-1 (or the pseudogene TRBV3-2) combines with J gene TRBJ1-1; 8 bases fit TRBD1. Trimming cost V 4 bases and J 4 bases; bases outside gene matches: 2. The CDR3 runs to 13 residues. Germline loops: CDR1 LGHDT, CDR2 YNNKEL (reference sequence). CDR3 bases: TGTGCCAGCAGCCCGACAGGGGCCACTGAAGCTTTCTTT. Its protein product is CASSPTGATEAFF.

This clone was recorded only once. The chain couples TRBV28 to TRBJ2-5, with 10 bases that match TRBD2. V lost 7 bases to trimming and J lost 5 bases; unmatched junction nucleotides: 7. The CDR3 runs to 14 residues. CDR1 MDHEN and CDR2 SYDVKM come from the germline V gene. CDR3 sequence (DNA): TGTGCCAGCATTCCCCTAGCGGGGGCTGAGACCCAGTACTTC. This gives the protein CASIPLAGAETQYF.

V is TRBV13 and J is TRBJ2-5; no definite D call. CDR1 PRHDT and CDR2 FYEKMQ come from the germline V gene (reference sequence). The ends were cut back, 5 bases at V and 0 bases at J, with 1 base in the middle. The CDR3 sequence is 11 residues long. The CDR3 sequence: CASSHQETQYF. The CDR3 bases are TGTGCCAGCAGCCACCAAGAGACCCAGTACTTC.

Points on this clone: An end of the junction does not agree with germline; a read error may underlie this. The chain combines TRBV29-1 with TRBJ2-1; 7 bases fit TRBD1. The CDR3 length is 12 residues. The germline V gene has CDR1 SQVTM and CDR2 ANQGSEA. This chain's CDR3 is CAAGGSYNEQFF. CDR3 sequence (DNA): TGTGCAGCAGGGGGCTCCTACAATGAGCAGTTCTTC.

The chain joins TRBV7-9 to TRBJ1-3; the D gene is possibly TRBD1 (6 bases). Germline-derived CDR1 and CDR2 are SEHNR and FQNEAQ (reference sequence). The CDR3 sequence is 15 residues long. The V end lost 2 bases, the J end lost 2 bases, and 10 bases lay between the germline ends. The CDR3 DNA is TGTGCCAGCAGCTTATCGGGGGCTCCTGGAAACACCATATATTTT. This encodes CASSLSGAPGNTIYF. Complete variable domain (other parts from reference TRBV7-9 and TRBJ1-3): DTGVSQNPRHKITKRGQNVTFRCDPISEHNRLYWYRQTLGQGPEFLTYFQNEAQLEKSRLLSDRFSAERPKGSFSTLEIQRTEQGDSAMYLCASSLSGAPGNTIYFGEGSWLTVV.

V gene TRBV13 combines with J gene TRBJ1-6; 10 nucleotides agree with TRBD1. Germline values: CDR1 PRHDT, CDR2 FYEKMQ (reference sequence). CDR3 size: 16 residues. J gave up 7 bases and V 5 bases, and 8 bases lay outside the gene matches. The CDR3: CASSLRGQGRNSPLHF. As DNA, the CDR3 is TGTGCCAGCAGCCTTAGGGGACAGGGGAGAAATTCACCCCTCCACTTT.

This chain uses TRBV2 with TRBJ1-6, with D uncertain. With 0 bases removed from V and 10 bases from J, the gap between germline ends came to 13 bases. Germline V lookup: CDR1 SNHLY, CDR2 FYNNEI. This CDR3 contains 15 residues. The CDR3, as DNA: TGTGCCAGCAGTGAAGCGGAAAGGGATGGATCACCCCTCCACTTT. It yields the protein CASSEAERDGSPLHF.

Comment on this clone: This CDR3 is also generated by other DNA sequences in the sample. V is TRBV3-1 (or the pseudogene TRBV3-2) and J is TRBJ1-2, with 7 bases lining up with TRBD1. Germline V gives CDR1 LGHDT, CDR2 YNNKEL (reference sequence). The junction had 5 bases not matched to a gene; V was cut back by 0 bases and J by 4 bases. This CDR3 is 15 amino acids long. CDR3 residues: CASSQDPAGGYGYTF. CDR3 DNA: TGTGCCAGCAGCCAAGATCCGGCAGGGGGCTATGGCTACACCTTC.

V gene TRBV5-5 combines with J gene TRBJ2-1, with unresolved D. V dropped 0 bases and J dropped 0 bases, with 4 bases sitting between them. The CDR3 extends over 14 amino acids. Germline V gene lookup returns CDR1 SGHKS and CDR2 YYEKEE (reference sequence). The DNA for the CDR3 is TGTGCCAGCAGCTTGGATGGCTCCTACAATGAGCAGTTCTTC. Residues: CASSLDGSYNEQFF.

This clone was seen a single time. The CDR3 DNA sequence: TGTGCCAGCAGTGAGAGAGTTGGGCAGGGTCAGTTCTTC. Translated, it gives CASSERVGQGQFF. The chain uses TRBV6-1 and TRBJ2-1, with D possibly TRBD1 on 5 matching bases. The germline CDR1 and CDR2 sequences are MNHNS and SASEGT. There are 13 residues in the CDR3. Trimming took off 3 bases at V and 13 bases at J, with 16 bases between the two ends.

V is TRBV19 and J is TRBJ2-7, with D perhaps matching TRBD2 (5 bases). The CDR3 extends over 15 amino acids. V was shortened by 0 bases and J by 5 bases, with 14 bases between the two germline ends. Germline CDR1 is LNHDA and CDR2 is SQIVND (reference sequence). In DNA, the CDR3 is TGTGCCAGTAGTATAGACCCAACTAGTTTCCACGAGCAGTACTTC. It encodes CASSIDPTSFHEQYF. The full variable domain, in which reference TRBV19 and TRBJ2-7 provide the parts outside the CDR3, is DGGITQSPKYLFRKEGQNVTLSCEQNLNHDAMYWYRQDPGQGLRLIYYSQIVNDFQKGDIAEGYSVSREKKESFPLTVTSAQKNPTAFYLCASSIDPTSFHEQYFGPGTRLTVT.

This chain uses TRBV18 with TRBJ2-7, with TRBD1 matching over 7 bases. Germline CDR1 reads KGHSH; CDR2 reads LQKENI. This CDR3 is 15 amino acids long. The J segment lost 3 bases and the V segment lost 3 bases, leaving 8 bases of the junction unmatched. The CDR3 region is CASSPTTGLGYEQYF. Here the CDR3 DNA reads TGTGCCAGCTCACCCACGACAGGGTTGGGCTACGAGCAGTACTTC. Full variable domain (outside the CDR3, taken from reference TRBV18 and TRBJ2-7): NAGVMQNPRHLVRRRGQEARLRCSPMKGHSHVYWYRQLPEEGLKFMVYLQKENIIDESGMPKERFSAEFPKEGPSILRIQQVVRGDSAAYFCASSPTTGLGYEQYFGPGTRLTVT.

This clone was seen only once. J is TRBJ2-7 and V is TRBV25-1; 7 positions match TRBD1. The trim removed 6 bases at V and 0 bases at J, leaving 5 bases unmatched. Per the germline V gene, CDR1 is MGHDK and CDR2 is SYGVNS. The CDR3 has 14 amino acids. This chain's CDR3 is CASRGQTSSYEQYF. CDR3 in DNA: TGTGCCAGCAGGGGACAGACAAGCTCCTACGAGCAGTACTTC.

This chain joins TRBV9 and TRBJ2-7, with a tentative D call TRBD2 (5 bases). The CDR3 is 15 residues long. Per germline, CDR1 SGDLS and CDR2 YYNGEE. The germline V and J ends were trimmed by 0 bases and 3 bases, with 13 bases remaining between them. CDR3 residues: CASSVEGSANYEQYF. The CDR3 DNA sequence: TGTGCCAGCAGCGTAGAGGGTAGCGCGAACTACGAGCAGTACTTC.

The chain carries TRBV18 and TRBJ2-1; TRBD2 is a possible D gene (8 bases). V shed 4 bases and J shed 0 bases, with 16 bases lying between them. The CDR3 runs 17 residues. Germline V gene lookup returns CDR1 KGHSH and CDR2 LQKENI. CDR3 region: CASSLYSGDSSYNEQFF. CDR3 sequence (DNA): TGTGCCAGCTCACTCTATAGCGGGGACAGCTCCTACAATGAGCAGTTCTTC. The full variable domain, rest sourced from reference TRBV18 and TRBJ2-1, is NAGVMQNPRHLVRRRGQEARLRCSPMKGHSHVYWYRQLPEEGLKFMVYLQKENIIDESGMPKERFSAEFPKEGPSILRIQQVVRGDSAAYFCASSLYSGDSSYNEQFFGPGTRLTVL.

The CDR3 DNA reads as TGCGCCAGCAGCTTGACAGGGATGGCCGGGGAGCTGTTTTTT. Amino acids: CASSLTGMAGELFF. This rearrangement joins TRBV5-1 to TRBJ2-2; D is perhaps TRBD1 (6 bases). The length of the CDR3 is 14 residues. Germline V CDR1 and CDR2: SGHRS, YFSETQ. V lost 1 base to trimming and J lost 6 bases, with 10 bases between them.

V gene TRBV5-4 combines with J gene TRBJ2-3; 7 nucleotides agree with TRBD2. Unmatched junction bases numbered 8, after V lost 0 bases and J lost 4 bases. The CDR3 extends over 16 amino acids. CDR1 and CDR2 from the germline V gene are SGHNT and YYREEE (reference sequence). The CDR3 sequence: CASSLDRRESADTQYF. DNA of the CDR3: TGTGCCAGCAGCTTGGACCGGCGGGAGAGCGCAGATACGCAGTATTTT.

This clone was counted a single time. This CDR3 reads CASSVLLSTEAFF. The DNA of the CDR3 is TGTGCCAGTAGTGTACTTTTAAGCACTGAAGCTTTCTTT. The chain recombines TRBV19 with TRBJ1-1, with D uncertain. The CDR3 has 13 residues. Looked up from germline, CDR1 is LNHDA and CDR2 is SQIVND (reference sequence). With 5 bases removed from V and 4 bases from J, the gap between germline ends came to 11 bases.

This clone was recorded only once. This chain joins TRBV28 and TRBJ2-7; 8 bases are shared with TRBD1. The CDR3 totals 16 residues. Losses at the gene ends were 6 bases for V and 2 bases for J; bases not matched to a gene: 12. Germline CDR1 is MDHEN and CDR2 is SYDVKM. CDR3 nucleotides: TGTGCCAGCAGCCCTACTCTCAGGGGGCCCACCTACGAGCAGTACTTC. Translation: CASSPTLRGPTYEQYF. Variable domain in full (rest from reference TRBV28 and TRBJ2-7): DVKVTQSSRYLVKRTGEKVFLECVQDMDHENMFWYRQDPGLGLRLIYFSYDVKMKEKGDIPEGYSVSREKKERFSLILESASTNQTSMYLCASSPTLRGPTYEQYFGPGTRLTVT.

The J gene is TRBJ2-6, the V gene TRBV7-9, with 8 bases lining up with TRBD1. After removal of 6 bases from V and 0 bases from J, the junction contained 4 bases not matched to a gene. The CDR3 is 16 residues long. The germline CDR1 and CDR2 sequences are SEHNR and FQNEAQ (reference sequence). The CDR3 loop is CASRGQAPSGANVLTF. DNA of the CDR3: TGTGCCAGCAGGGGACAGGCCCCCTCTGGGGCCAACGTCCTGACTTTC.